This T cell receptor beta chain was retrieved from a study of OX40 agonist ivuxolimab in advanced cancers. About the study: Patients in the trial were receiving intravenous ivuxolimab every 2 weeks, at doses of 0.01 to 10 mg/kg.

Notes on the study in general: Partial responders at 0.1-3.0 mg/kg had among the lowest clonal expansion.

TCRdb keeps only in-frame clones here, not all; method: immunoSEQ multiplex PCR. The table lists about 59,000 clones, under 90% of them singletons. This CDR3 spans 13 amino acids. Trimming took 5 bases from V and 3 from J, leaving 10 bases between them. Germline V gene data show CDR1 as MDHEN and CDR2 as SYDVKM. As for this clone: The antigen is undetermined.

Sample: CD4+ or CD8+ T cells sorted from blood, taken in a trial of the OX40 agonist ivuxolimab. The receptor's source is an adult with an advanced solid tumor such as melanoma, head and neck, liver or kidney cancer. This rearrangement joins TRBV28 to TRBJ1-2; a weak D match, TRBD1 (6 bases). The CDR3 protein is CASSGQSYYGYTF. The CDR3 DNA follows: TGTGCCAGCAGTGGACAGTCCTACTATGGCTACACCTTC.